This T cell receptor beta chain was recorded in a study of blood T cells in healthy people across ages. Notes on the study in general: The percentage of naive T cells correlated strongly with TCR beta diversity.

The second PCR ran roughly 7 to 11 cycles with a sample-barcoded 5' primer and J-beta primers. TCRdb used MiXCR to reprocess the 5' RACE reads, holding one entry per CDR3 protein. The sample shows over 1,500,000 distinct CDR3 sequences, roughly two fifths of them seen only once. This clonotype has just a few counts. The antigen remains undetermined. V shed 6 bases and J 5 bases; nucleotides not matched to a gene: 8. Germline V lookup: CDR1 MNHEY, CDR2 SVGAGI. The CDR3 length is 14 residues. Material: blood. The genes are TRBV6-5 and TRBJ1-2; the match to TRBD1 covers 8 bases. The source of this sequence is a human donor in good health. CDR3 bases: TGTGCCAGCAGAATGGACAGGGTCGGGTATGGCTACACCTTC. This sequence encodes CASRMDRVGYGYTF.